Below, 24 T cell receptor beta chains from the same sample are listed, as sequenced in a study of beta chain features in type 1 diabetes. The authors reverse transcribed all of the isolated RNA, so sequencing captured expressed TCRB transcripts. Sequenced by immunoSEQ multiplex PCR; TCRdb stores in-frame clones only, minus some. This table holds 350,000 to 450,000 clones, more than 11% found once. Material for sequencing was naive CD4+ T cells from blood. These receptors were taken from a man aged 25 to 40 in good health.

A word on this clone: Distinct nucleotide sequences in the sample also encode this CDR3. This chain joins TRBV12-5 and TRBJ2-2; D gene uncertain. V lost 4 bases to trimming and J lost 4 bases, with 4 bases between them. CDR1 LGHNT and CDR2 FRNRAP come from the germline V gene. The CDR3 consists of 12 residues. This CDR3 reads CASGWGTGELFF. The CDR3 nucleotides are TGTGCTAGTGGTTGGGGCACCGGGGAGCTGTTTTTT.

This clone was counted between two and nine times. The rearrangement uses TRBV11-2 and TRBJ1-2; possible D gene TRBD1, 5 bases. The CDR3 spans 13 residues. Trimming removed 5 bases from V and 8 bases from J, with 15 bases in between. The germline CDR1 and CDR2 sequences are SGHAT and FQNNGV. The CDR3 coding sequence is TGTGCCAGCAGCCTCGCAGGGCAGGGCGGCTACACCTTC. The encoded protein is CASSLAGQGGYTF.

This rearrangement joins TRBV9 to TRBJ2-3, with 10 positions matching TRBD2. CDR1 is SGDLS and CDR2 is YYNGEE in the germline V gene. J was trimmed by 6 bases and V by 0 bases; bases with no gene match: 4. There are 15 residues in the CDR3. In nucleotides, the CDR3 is TGTGCCAGCAGCGTAGGGCGAGCGGGAGGGGATACGCAGTATTTT. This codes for CASSVGRAGGDTQYF.

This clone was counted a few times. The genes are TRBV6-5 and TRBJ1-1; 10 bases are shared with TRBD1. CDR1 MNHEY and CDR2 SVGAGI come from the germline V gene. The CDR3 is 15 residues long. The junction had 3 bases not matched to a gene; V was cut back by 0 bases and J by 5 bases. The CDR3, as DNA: TGTGCCAGCAGTTACTCGGGGACAGGGGTAACTGAAGCTTTCTTT. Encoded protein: CASSYSGTGVTEAFF.

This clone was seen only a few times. CDR3 in DNA: TGTGCCAGCTCACCGGGACAGGGCGGTAAGGAGCAGTACGTC. Its translation is CASSPGQGGKEQYV. The V gene is TRBV18, the J gene TRBJ2-7; 9 positions match TRBD1. CDR1 is KGHSH, CDR2 LQKENI, per germline. J gave up 7 bases and V 3 bases, and 7 bases lay outside the gene matches. This CDR3 region has 14 residues.

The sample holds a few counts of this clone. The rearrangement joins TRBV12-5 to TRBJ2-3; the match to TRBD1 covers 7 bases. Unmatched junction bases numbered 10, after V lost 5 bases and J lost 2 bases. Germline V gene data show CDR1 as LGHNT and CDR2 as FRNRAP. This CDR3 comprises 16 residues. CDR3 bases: TGTGCTAGTGGTAGAATCACAGGGGTTCCCACAGATACGCAGTATTTT. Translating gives CASGRITGVPTDTQYF.

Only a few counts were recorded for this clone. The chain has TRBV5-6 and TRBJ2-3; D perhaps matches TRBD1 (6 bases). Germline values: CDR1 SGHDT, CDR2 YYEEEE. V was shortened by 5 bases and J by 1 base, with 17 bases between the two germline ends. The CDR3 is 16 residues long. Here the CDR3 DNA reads TGTGCCAGCAGTAAGAGCCCGGACAGCCGCACAGATACGCAGTATTTT. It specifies CASSKSPDSRTDTQYF.

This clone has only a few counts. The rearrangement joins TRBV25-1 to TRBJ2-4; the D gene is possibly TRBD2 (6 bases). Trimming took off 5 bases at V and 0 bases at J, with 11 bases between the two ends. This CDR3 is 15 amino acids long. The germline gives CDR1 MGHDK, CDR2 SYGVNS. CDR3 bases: TGTGCCAGCAGTCGAGCGGGCGGAGCCAAAAACATTCAGTACTTC. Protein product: CASSRAGGAKNIQYF.

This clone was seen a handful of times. CDR3 nucleotides: TGTGCCTGGAGTGTACCTGGTTATCGGTCACCCCTCCACTTT. Its protein is CAWSVPGYRSPLHF. The V gene is TRBV30, the J gene TRBJ1-6; no clear D. This CDR3 spans 14 amino acids. The V end lost 0 bases, the J end lost 10 bases, and 13 bases lay between the germline ends. Germline V gene sequence: CDR1 GTSNPN, CDR2 SVGIG (reference sequence).

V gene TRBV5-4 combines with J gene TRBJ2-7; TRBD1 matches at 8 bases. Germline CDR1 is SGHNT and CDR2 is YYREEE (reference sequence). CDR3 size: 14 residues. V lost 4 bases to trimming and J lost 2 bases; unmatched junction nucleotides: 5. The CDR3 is CASSPKGQAYEQYF. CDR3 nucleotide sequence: TGTGCCAGCAGCCCAAAGGGACAGGCCTACGAGCAGTACTTC.

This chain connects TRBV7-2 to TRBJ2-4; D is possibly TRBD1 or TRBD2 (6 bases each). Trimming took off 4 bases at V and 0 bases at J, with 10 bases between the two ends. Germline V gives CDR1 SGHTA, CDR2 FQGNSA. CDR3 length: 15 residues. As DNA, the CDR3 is TGTGCCAGCAGCTACGGGGGCCTAGCCAAAAACATTCAGTACTTC. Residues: CASSYGGLAKNIQYF.

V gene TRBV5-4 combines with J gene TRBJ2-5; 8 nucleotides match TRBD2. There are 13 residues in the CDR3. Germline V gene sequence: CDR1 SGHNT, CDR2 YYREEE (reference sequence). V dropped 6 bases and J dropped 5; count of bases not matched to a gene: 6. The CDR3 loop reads CASNLAGTETQYF. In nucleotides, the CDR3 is TGTGCCAGCAACTTAGCGGGGACGGAGACCCAGTACTTC.

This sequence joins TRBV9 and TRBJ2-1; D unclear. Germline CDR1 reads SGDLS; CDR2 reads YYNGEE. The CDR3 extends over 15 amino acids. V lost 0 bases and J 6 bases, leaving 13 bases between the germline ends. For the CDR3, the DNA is TGTGCCAGCAGCGTAGTCCCCCTGGTTGGCAATGAGCAGTTCTTC. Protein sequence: CASSVVPLVGNEQFF.

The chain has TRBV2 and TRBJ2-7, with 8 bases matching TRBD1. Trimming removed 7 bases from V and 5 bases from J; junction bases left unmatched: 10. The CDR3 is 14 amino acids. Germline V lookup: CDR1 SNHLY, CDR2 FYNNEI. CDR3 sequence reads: CASNAQGAVDEQYF. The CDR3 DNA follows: TGTGCCAGCAATGCCCAGGGGGCGGTCGACGAGCAGTACTTC.

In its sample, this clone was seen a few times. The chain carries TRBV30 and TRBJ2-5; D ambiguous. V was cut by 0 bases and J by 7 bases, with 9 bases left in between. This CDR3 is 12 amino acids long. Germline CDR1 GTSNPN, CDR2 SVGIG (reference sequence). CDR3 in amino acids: CAWSVPGGTQYF. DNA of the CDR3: TGTGCCTGGAGTGTACCGGGTGGGACCCAGTACTTC.

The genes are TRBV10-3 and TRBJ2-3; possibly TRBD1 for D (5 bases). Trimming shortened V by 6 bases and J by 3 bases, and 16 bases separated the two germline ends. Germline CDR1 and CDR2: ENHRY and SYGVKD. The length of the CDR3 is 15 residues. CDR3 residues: CAIRPTARGTDTQYF. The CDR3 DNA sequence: TGTGCCATCAGACCGACAGCCCGAGGTACAGATACGCAGTATTTT.

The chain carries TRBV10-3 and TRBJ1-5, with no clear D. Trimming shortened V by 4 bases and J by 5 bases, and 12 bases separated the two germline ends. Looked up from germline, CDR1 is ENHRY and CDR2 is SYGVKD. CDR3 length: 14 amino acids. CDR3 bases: TGTGCCATCAGTGCTGGGATGTCATATCAGCCCCAGCATTTT. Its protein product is CAISAGMSYQPQHF.

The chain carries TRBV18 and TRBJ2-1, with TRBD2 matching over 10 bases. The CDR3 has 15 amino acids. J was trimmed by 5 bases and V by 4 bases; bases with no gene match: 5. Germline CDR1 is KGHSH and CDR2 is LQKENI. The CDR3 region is CASSLGGTSDNEQFF. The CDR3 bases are TGTGCCAGCTCACTCGGCGGGACTAGCGACAATGAGCAGTTCTTC. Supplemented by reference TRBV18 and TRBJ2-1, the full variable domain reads NAGVMQNPRHLVRRRGQEARLRCSPMKGHSHVYWYRQLPEEGLKFMVYLQKENIIDESGMPKERFSAEFPKEGPSILRIQQVVRGDSAAYFCASSLGGTSDNEQFFGPGTRLTVL.

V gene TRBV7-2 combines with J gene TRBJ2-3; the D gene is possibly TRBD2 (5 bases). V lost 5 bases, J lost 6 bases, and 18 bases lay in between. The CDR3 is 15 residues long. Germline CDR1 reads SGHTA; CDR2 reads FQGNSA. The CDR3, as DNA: TGTGCCAGCAGCCCCCAGGATGGGAGTTTCGATACGCAGTATTTT. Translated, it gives CASSPQDGSFDTQYF.

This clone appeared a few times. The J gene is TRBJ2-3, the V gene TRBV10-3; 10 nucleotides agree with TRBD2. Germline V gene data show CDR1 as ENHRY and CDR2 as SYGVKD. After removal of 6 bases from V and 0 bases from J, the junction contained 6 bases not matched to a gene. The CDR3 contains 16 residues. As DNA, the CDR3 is TGTGCCATCAGCCGGACTAGCGGAGACAGCACAGATACGCAGTATTTT. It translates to CAISRTSGDSTDTQYF.

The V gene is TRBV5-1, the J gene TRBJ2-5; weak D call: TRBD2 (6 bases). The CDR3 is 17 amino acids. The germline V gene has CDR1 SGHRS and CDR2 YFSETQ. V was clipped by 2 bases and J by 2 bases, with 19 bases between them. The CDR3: CASSLSPNGGLQETQYF. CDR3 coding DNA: TGCGCCAGCAGCTTATCGCCAAACGGGGGTTTGCAAGAGACCCAGTACTTC.

The DNA of the CDR3 is TGTGCCAGCAGCTCGACAGGGGGTGGTGGTGGCTACACCTTC. Amino acids: CASSSTGGGGGYTF. This chain joins TRBV7-2 and TRBJ1-2; 9 bases are shared with TRBD1. Per germline, CDR1 SGHTA and CDR2 FQGNSA. V dropped 4 bases and J dropped 7; count of bases not matched to a gene: 7. The CDR3 length is 14 residues.

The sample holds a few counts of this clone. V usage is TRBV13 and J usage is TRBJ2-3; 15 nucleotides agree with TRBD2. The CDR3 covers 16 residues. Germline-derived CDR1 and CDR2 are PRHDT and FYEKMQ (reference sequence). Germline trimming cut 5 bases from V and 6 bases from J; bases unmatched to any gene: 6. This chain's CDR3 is CASSPRTSGGADTQYF. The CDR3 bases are TGTGCCAGCAGCCCCCGGACTAGCGGGGGGGCGGATACGCAGTATTTT.

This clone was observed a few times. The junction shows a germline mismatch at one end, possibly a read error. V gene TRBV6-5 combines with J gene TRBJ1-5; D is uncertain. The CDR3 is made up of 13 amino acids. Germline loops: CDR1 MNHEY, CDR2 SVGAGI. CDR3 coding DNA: TGTGCCAGCAGCTACTCGACGCGTCAGCCCCAGCATTTT. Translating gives CASSYSTRQPQHF.